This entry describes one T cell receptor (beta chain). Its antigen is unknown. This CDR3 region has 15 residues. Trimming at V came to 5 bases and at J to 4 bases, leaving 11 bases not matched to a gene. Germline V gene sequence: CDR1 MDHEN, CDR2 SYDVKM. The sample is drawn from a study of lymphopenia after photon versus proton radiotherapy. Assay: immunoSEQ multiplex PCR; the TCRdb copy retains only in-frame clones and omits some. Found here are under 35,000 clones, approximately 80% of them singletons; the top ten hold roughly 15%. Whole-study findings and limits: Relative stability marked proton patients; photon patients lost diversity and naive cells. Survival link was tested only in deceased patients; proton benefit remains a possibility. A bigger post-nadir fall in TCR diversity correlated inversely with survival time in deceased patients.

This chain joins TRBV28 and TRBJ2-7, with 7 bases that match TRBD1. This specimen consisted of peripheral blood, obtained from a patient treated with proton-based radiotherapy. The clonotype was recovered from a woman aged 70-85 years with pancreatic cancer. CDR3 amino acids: CASSRPRGSVYEQYF. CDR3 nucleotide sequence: TGTGCCAGCAGTCGTCCCAGGGGGTCGGTTTACGAGCAGTACTTC.